Listed below are T cell receptor beta chains from one sample, sequenced in a study of T cell changes during pregnancy in multiple sclerosis. TCRdb keeps only in-frame clones here, not all; method: immunoSEQ multiplex PCR. This sample yields 72,000 or so clones, of which around 93% are seen a single time; approximately 2.5% belongs to the top ten. The source material was peripheral blood, sampled in the second trimester of pregnancy. The receptor set was obtained from a female donor with multiple sclerosis, enrolled in a pregnancy study. Both conserved end residues are part of each CDR3. The D gene is left open where the match is weak. The size entry is marked missing in some rows and otherwise reads once, few, many or a size class.

V gene	D gene	J gene	clone size	CDR3 DNA	CDR3 protein
TRBV12-5	-	TRBJ2-7	-	TGTGCTAGTTCTACAGCTTCCTACGAGCAGTACTTC	CASSTASYEQYF
TRBV7-9	TRBD1	TRBJ1-1	-	TGTGCCAGCAGCCCTTCGACAGGGAGAGACACTGAAGCTTTCTTT	CASSPSTGRDTEAFF
TRBV6-1	TRBD2	TRBJ2-7	-	TGTGCCAGCAGTGAAGATAGCGGGGGGGGTTCCTACGAGCAGTACTTC	CASSEDSGGGSYEQYF
TRBV9	-	TRBJ1-6	-	TGTGCCAGCGGCGACAACTATAATTCACCCCTCCACTTT	CASGDNYNSPLHF
TRBV13	-	TRBJ2-5	-	TGTGCCAGCAGCTTATTGGCCTACCAAGAGACCCAGTACTTC	CASSLLAYQETQYF
TRBV29-1	TRBD1	TRBJ2-2	once	TGCAGCGTTGTACAGGGGGCGCGTTCCACCGGGGAGCTGTTTTTT	CSVVQGARSTGELFF
TRBV21-1	-	TRBJ1-5	-	TGTGCCAGCAGCAAAGTGGCGGGCCAGCCTTATCAGCCCCAGCATTTT	CASSKVAGQPYQPQHF
TRBV19	-	TRBJ1-1	-	TGTGCCAGTAGTAGGGTCGAAAGGGGTACTGAAGCTTTCTTT	CASSRVERGTEAFF
TRBV27	TRBD1	TRBJ2-7	-	TGTGCCAGCAGTGGGAGACAGGGGTTTACAGAGCAGTACTTC	CASSGRQGFTEQYF
TRBV6-7	TRBD2	TRBJ2-3	-	TGTGCCAGCAGTTACCGATATCCTAGCGGGGACCGAGATACGCAGTATTTT	CASSYRYPSGDRDTQYF
TRBV11-2	TRBD1	TRBJ1-2	-	TGTGCCAGCAGCACCTCCGGGACAGGGAACTATGGCTACACCTTC	CASSTSGTGNYGYTF
TRBV20-1	-	TRBJ1-2	-	TGCAGTGCTGGGACAGGCTACACCTTC	CSAGTGYTF
TRBV6-5	-	TRBJ2-5	once	TGTGCCAGCAGAATTCTGGAGACCCAGTACTTC	CASRILETQYF
TRBV7-9	TRBD1	TRBJ1-4	-	TGTGCCAGCAGCTCCGGGACAGGGGGTGAAAAACTGTTTTTT	CASSSGTGGEKLFF
TRBV7-2	-	TRBJ1-2	-	TGTGCCAGCAGCTTAGGGAGAATCTATGGCTACACCTTC	CASSLGRIYGYTF
TRBV15	-	TRBJ2-5	-	TGTGCCACCAGCAGAGAATTGGCGGTCTGGGAGACCCAGTACTTC	CATSRELAVWETQYF
TRBV4-1	-	TRBJ1-1	-	TGCGCCAGCAGCCAAGATGGAAAGCGGGGACAACGGGACACTGAAGCTTTCTTT	CASSQDGKRGQRDTEAFF
TRBV7-2	-	TRBJ1-4	-	TGTGCCAGCAGCTTATACGGTGCAACTAATGAAAAACTGTTTTTT	CASSLYGATNEKLFF
TRBV11-2	-	TRBJ1-3	-	TGTGCCAGCACCCCCGAACGGCAGGGCGGGAGACTCGGAAACACCATATATTTT	CASTPERQGGRLGNTIYF
TRBV2	-	TRBJ2-1	-	TGTGCCAGCACCCGAGAGGGCCCCTACAATGAGCAGTTCTTC	CASTREGPYNEQFF
TRBV5-8	-	TRBJ1-5	-	TGTGCCAGCAGCTTTGTGCTCGGAGATCCTATCCGACCCCAGCATTTT	CASSFVLGDPIRPQHF
TRBV9	-	TRBJ1-6	-	TGTGCCAGCAGCGCCCCAGGGAATTCACCCCTCCACTTT	CASSAPGNSPLHF
TRBV2	TRBD2	TRBJ2-1	-	TGTGCCGGCCGAATGAGTAGCGGGGCTAGCAATGAGCAGTTCTTC	CAGRMSSGASNEQFF
TRBV9	-	TRBJ1-2	-	TGTGCCAGCAGCCTGGGGTCCGAGGGCTATGGCTACACCTTC	CASSLGSEGYGYTF
TRBV11-2	-	TRBJ2-2	-	TGTGCCAGCAGCTTAGATCTCCCCGGGGAGCTGTTTTTT	CASSLDLPGELFF
TRBV6-5	TRBD2	TRBJ2-1	-	TGTGCCAGCACCGGGAGGGCCATGGATGAGCAGTTCTTC	CASTGRAMDEQFF
TRBV19	TRBD1	TRBJ2-7	-	TGTGCCAGTAGTAGGGGACAGACCTACGAGCAGTACTTC	CASSRGQTYEQYF
TRBV7-2	TRBD1	TRBJ1-5	once	TGTGCCAGCAGCTTGGGGACAGGGGCCCCCCAGCATTTT	CASSLGTGAPQHF
TRBV11-3	-	TRBJ2-2	-	TGTGCCAGCAGACTAGGGGGGGCCGCGGTCACCGGGGAGCTGTTTTTT	CASRLGGAAVTGELFF
TRBV6-1	-	TRBJ2-7	-	TGTGCCAGCACCCCTACAGGAAAGACCTACGAGCAGTACTTC	CASTPTGKTYEQYF
TRBV27	-	TRBJ2-1	-	TGTGCCAGCAGTATCCTTTCGGTTAATGAGCAGTTCTTC	CASSILSVNEQFF
TRBV7-9	TRBD1	TRBJ1-2	-	TGTGCCAGCATCCTTTACCCTGGGACAGCCTATGGCTACACCTTC	CASILYPGTAYGYTF
TRBV27	TRBD1	TRBJ1-5	-	TGTGCCAGCAGTCTTCGACAGGGAGATCAGCCCCAGCATTTT	CASSLRQGDQPQHF
TRBV7-6	-	TRBJ2-3	-	TGTGCCAGCAGCTTAAAGCTAACAGATACGCAGTATTTT	CASSLKLTDTQYF
TRBV19	-	TRBJ2-3	-	TGTGCCAGCCTTAATTCAGGGACAGATACGCAGTATTTT	CASLNSGTDTQYF
TRBV6-1	TRBD2	TRBJ2-3	-	TGTGCCAGCAAAGAACTAGCGGGCTCAGATACGCAGTATTTT	CASKELAGSDTQYF
TRBV18	-	TRBJ1-5	-	TGTGCCAGCTCACAGCAAATACAGGGACCATCCTCTGGCAATCAGCCCCAGCATTTT	CASSQQIQGPSSGNQPQHF
TRBV2	-	TRBJ1-1	once	TGTGCCAGCAGGAAGCGTACCTCAGGGGTTGGCACTGAAGCTTTCTTT	CASRKRTSGVGTEAFF
TRBV18	TRBD1	TRBJ1-5	-	TGTGCCAGCTCACCCGGACAGGCAAGTCAGCCCCAGCATTTT	CASSPGQASQPQHF
TRBV6-1	TRBD1	TRBJ1-4	-	TGTGCCAGCCGCGGGGGGGACAGCCCTAATGAAAAACTGTTTTTT	CASRGGDSPNEKLFF
TRBV5-1	-	TRBJ1-2	-	TGCGCCAGCAGCTTGGGTCAGAACTATGGCTACACCTTC	CASSLGQNYGYTF
TRBV7-2	-	TRBJ2-7	-	TGTGCCAGCAGCTTAAATAGTGGCAGGCTGAACTTC	CASSLNSGRLNF
TRBV19	-	TRBJ1-4	-	TGTGCCAGTAGCCGTAATCCGGGGGAAAAACTGTTTTTT	CASSRNPGEKLFF
TRBV27	-	TRBJ1-1	-	TGTGCCAGCAGTTTACGTTCAGGGGAAACTGAAGCTTTCTTT	CASSLRSGETEAFF
TRBV6-1	-	TRBJ1-4	-	TGTGCCAGCAGTGCCCCGGGACATAGGTTTTTT	CASSAPGHRFF
TRBV7-9	-	TRBJ1-6	-	TGTGCCAGCAGCTTAGGACGGGCAGGGAAGAATTCACCCCTCCACTTT	CASSLGRAGKNSPLHF
TRBV9	-	TRBJ2-7	once	TGTGCCAGCAGCCCACCGGGCAGGGCCTACGAGCAGTACTTC	CASSPPGRAYEQYF
TRBV13	-	TRBJ1-1	-	TGTGCCAGCAACCCTCACCCAGGGCGAACTGAAGCTTTCTTT	CASNPHPGRTEAFF
TRBV7-2	TRBD2	TRBJ2-2	few	TGTGCCAGCAGCAACGGGGGGGCCGGGGAGCTGTTTTTT	CASSNGGAGELFF
TRBV11-2	-	TRBJ2-5	-	TGTGCCAGCAGCTTAGGCCCAGGGCTTGGGGAGACCCAGTACTTC	CASSLGPGLGETQYF
TRBV5-1	-	TRBJ2-1	once	TGCGCCAGCAGTCAAAGTATGCGACAGGCCCTCTTGGGTTTGGATTACAATGAGCAGTTCTTC	CASSQSMRQALLGLDYNEQFF
TRBV11-3	-	TRBJ2-2	-	TGTGCCAGCAGCCGACAACCCGGGGAGCTGTTTTTT	CASSRQPGELFF
TRBV7-6	-	TRBJ2-1	-	TGTGCCAGCGAGGGGCGGGGCAACAATGAGCAGTTCTTC	CASEGRGNNEQFF
TRBV29-1	TRBD1	TRBJ1-4	once	TGCAGCGTTGAAGGGGGACAGGGTTCTCCAACTAATGAAAAACTGTTTTTT	CSVEGGQGSPTNEKLFF